Detailed here is one TCR beta chain. The data originate from a study of blood T cells in healthy people across ages. Primers used in a second PCR of roughly 6 to 12 cycles were a sample-barcoded 5' primer and a J-beta primer mix. TCRdb reprocessed the 5' RACE reads via MiXCR and lists one record per CDR3 protein. The table records roughly 1,500,000 distinct CDR3 sequences, about 31% of them present only once. This sequence originates from a woman in her 30s in good health. The material sequenced was blood.

CDR3 sequence: CASSYGPREGQDTQYF. CDR3 nucleotides: TGTGCCAGCAGTTACGGCCCGCGGGAGGGCCAAGATACGCAGTATTTT. V usage is TRBV6-5 and J usage is TRBJ2-3; 9 bases are a match to TRBD2. CDR1 is MNHEY and CDR2 is SVGAGI in the germline V gene. Unmatched junction bases numbered 8, after V lost 2 bases and J lost 5 bases. The length of the CDR3 is 16 residues.